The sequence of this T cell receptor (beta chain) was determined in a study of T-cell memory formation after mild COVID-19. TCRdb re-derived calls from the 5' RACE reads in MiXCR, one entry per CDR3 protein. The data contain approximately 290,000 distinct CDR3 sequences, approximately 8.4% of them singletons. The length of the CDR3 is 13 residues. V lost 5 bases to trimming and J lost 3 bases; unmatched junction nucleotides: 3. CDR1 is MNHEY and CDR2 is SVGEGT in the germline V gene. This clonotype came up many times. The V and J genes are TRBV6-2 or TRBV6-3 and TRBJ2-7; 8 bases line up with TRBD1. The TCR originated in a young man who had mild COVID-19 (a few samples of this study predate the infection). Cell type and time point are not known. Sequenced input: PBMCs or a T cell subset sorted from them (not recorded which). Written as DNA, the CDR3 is TGTGCCAGCAGTACAGGGGGTCTCTACGAGCAGTACTTC. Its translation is CASSTGGLYEQYF.